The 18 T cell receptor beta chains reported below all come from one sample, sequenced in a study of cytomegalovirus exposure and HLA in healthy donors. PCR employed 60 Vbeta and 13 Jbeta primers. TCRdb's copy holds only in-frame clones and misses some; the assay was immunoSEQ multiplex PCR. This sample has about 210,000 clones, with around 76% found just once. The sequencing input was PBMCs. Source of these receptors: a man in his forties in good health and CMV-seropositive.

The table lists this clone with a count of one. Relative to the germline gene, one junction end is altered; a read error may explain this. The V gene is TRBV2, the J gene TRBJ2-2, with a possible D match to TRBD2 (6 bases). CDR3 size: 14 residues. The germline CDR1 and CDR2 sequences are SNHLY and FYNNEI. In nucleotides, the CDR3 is TGTGCCAGCAGTCCGCAGGGTGGGATCGGGGGGCTGTTTTTT. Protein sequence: CASSPQGGIGGLFF. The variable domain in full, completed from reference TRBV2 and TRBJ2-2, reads EPEVTQTPSHQVTQMGQEVILRCVPISNHLYFYWYRQILGQKVEFLVSFYNNEISEKSEIFDDQFSVERPDGSNFTLKIRSTKLEDSAMYFCASSPQGGIGGLFFGEGSRLTVL.

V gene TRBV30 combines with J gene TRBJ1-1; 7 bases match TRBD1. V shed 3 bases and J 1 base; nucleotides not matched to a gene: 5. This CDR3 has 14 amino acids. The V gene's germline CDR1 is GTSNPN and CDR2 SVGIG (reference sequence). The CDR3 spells CAWRRDRGNTEAFF. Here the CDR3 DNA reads TGTGCCTGGAGGAGGGACAGAGGGAACACTGAAGCTTTCTTT.

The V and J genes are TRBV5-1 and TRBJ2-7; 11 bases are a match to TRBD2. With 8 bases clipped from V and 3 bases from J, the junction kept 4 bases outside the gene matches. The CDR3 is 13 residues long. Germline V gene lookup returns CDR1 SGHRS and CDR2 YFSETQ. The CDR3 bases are TGCGCCAGGGGACTAGCGGAGAACTACGAGCAGTACGTC. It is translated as CARGLAENYEQYV.

CDR3 DNA sequence: TGTGCCAGCGGGGCAGGGATGAACACTGAAGCTTTCTTT. This codes for CASGAGMNTEAFF. The chain is built from TRBV5-4 and TRBJ1-1, with D perhaps TRBD1 (5 bases). The germline V and J ends were trimmed by 7 bases and 0 bases, with 10 bases remaining between them. Per germline, CDR1 SGHNT and CDR2 YYREEE (reference sequence). The CDR3 is 13 residues long.

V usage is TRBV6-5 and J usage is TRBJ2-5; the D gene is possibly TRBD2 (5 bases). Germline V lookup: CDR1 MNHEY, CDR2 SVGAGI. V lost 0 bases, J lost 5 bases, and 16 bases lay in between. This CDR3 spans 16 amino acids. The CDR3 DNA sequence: TGTGCCAGCAGTTACTCGACTCGGGATCCTTGGGAGACCCAGTACTTC. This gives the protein CASSYSTRDPWETQYF.

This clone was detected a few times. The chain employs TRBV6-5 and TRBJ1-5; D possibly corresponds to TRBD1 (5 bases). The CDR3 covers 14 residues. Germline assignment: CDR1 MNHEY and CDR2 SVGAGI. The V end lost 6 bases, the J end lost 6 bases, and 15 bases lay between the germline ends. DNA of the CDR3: TGTGCCAGCAGGTCTGACAGTGAGGTTCAGCCCCAGCATTTT. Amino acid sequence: CASRSDSEVQPQHF.

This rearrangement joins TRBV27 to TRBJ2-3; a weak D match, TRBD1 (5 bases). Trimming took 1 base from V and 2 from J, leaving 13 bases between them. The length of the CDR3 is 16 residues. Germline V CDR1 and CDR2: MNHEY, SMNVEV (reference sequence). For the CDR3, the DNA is TGTGCCAGCAGTTTATGGGCCGGACAATCCACAGATACGCAGTATTTT. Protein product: CASSLWAGQSTDTQYF.

The CDR3 reads CASSGRGRGEKLFF. CDR3 nucleotides: TGTGCCAGCAGTGGCAGGGGGCGAGGTGAAAAACTGTTTTTT. J is TRBJ1-4 and V is TRBV6-1; 8 bases are shared with TRBD1. The germline CDR1 and CDR2 sequences are MNHNS and SASEGT. Trimming at V came to 4 bases and at J to 7 bases, leaving 5 bases not matched to a gene. CDR3 length: 14 amino acids.

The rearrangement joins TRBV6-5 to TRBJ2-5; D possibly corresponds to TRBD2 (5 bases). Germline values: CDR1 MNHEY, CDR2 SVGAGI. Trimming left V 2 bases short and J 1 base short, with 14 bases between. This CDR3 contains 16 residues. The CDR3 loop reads CASSYGRGWSQETQYF. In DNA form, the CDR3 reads TGTGCCAGCAGTTACGGGCGAGGGTGGTCCCAAGAGACCCAGTACTTC.

The CDR3 DNA is TGTGCCAGCAGTGAACAGCGGGGGAGAACTGAAGCTTTCTTT. Translating gives CASSEQRGRTEAFF. V gene TRBV6-5 combines with J gene TRBJ1-1; D possibly corresponds to TRBD1 (5 bases). The ends were cut back, 5 bases at V and 5 bases at J, with 15 bases in the middle. Looked up from germline, CDR1 is MNHEY and CDR2 is SVGAGI. The CDR3 is 14 residues long.

DNA for the CDR3: TGCGCCAGCAGCTTAAGACAGGCGGCGAACACCGGGGAGCTGTTTTTT. Translation: CASSLRQAANTGELFF. The chain joins TRBV5-1 to TRBJ2-2; TRBD1 might be the D (6 bases). The CDR3 sequence is 16 residues long. With 2 bases removed from V and 0 bases from J, the gap between germline ends came to 11 bases. Germline V gene sequence: CDR1 SGHRS, CDR2 YFSETQ.

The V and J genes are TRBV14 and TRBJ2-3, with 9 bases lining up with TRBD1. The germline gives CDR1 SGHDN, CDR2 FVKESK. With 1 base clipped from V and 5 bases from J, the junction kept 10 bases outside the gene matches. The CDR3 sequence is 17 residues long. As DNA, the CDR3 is TGTGCCAGCAGCCAAGGACCGGGACAGGGTTTCATAGATACGCAGTATTTT. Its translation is CASSQGPGQGFIDTQYF.

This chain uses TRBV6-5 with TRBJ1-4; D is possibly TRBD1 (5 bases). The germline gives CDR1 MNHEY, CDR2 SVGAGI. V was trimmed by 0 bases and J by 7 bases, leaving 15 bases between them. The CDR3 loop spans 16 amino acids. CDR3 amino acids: CASSYSSGTGGEKLFF. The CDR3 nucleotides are TGTGCCAGCAGTTACTCTTCGGGGACGGGAGGTGAAAAACTGTTTTTT.

The CDR3 loop reads CATSRDRDSDDIQYF. The DNA of the CDR3 is TGTGCCACCAGCAGAGATCGGGACTCGGACGACATTCAGTACTTC. The chain recombines TRBV15 with TRBJ2-4; TRBD2 is a possible D gene (6 bases). The V gene lost 0 bases and the J gene lost 8 bases, with 14 bases spanning the gap. The germline V gene encodes CDR1 LNHNV and CDR2 YYDKDF (reference sequence). The CDR3 covers 15 residues.

This CDR3 is CASSYDRGTQYF. Here the CDR3 DNA reads TGTGCCAGCAGTTACGATAGGGGGACGCAGTACTTC. This chain uses TRBV7-2 with TRBJ2-7; possibly TRBD1 for D (6 bases). Germline V gene lookup returns CDR1 SGHTA and CDR2 FQGNSA. CDR3 length equals 12 residues. Deletions cut 6 bases from V and 9 bases from J, with 15 bases between.

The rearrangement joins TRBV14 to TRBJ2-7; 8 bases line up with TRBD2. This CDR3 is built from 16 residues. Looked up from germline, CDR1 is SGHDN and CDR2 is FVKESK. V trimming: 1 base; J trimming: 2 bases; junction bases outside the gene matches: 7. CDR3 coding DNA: TGTGCCAGCAGCCAAGGGGGAGCGGGAGTAACCTACGAGCAGTACTTC. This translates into CASSQGGAGVTYEQYF.

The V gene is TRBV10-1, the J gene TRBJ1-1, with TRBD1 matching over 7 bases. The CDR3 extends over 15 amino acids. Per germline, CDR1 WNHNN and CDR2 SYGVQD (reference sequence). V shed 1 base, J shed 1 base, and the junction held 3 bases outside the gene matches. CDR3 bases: TGCGCCAGCAGTGAGTTTCGGACAGGGAACACTGAAGCTTTCTTT. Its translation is CASSEFRTGNTEAFF.

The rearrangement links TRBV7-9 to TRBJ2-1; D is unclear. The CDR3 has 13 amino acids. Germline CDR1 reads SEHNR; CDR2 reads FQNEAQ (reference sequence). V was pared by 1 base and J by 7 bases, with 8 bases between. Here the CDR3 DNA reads TGTGCCAGCAGCTTAGAACCCCGGAATGAGCAGTTCTTC. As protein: CASSLEPRNEQFF.